Given below is one T cell receptor (beta chain) in context. Assay used: immunoSEQ multiplex PCR; TCRdb lists only in-frame clones, some missing. The sample records some 120,000 clones, 84% being singletons. The data stem from a study of blood T cell repertoires in COVID-19. Overall study context: There were acute and convalescent COVID-19 samples, and they came from the United States, Italy and Spain. From T cells, B-cell-depleted T cells, or PBMCs came the material, which was cDNA or gDNA.

Sample: peripheral blood. The receptor was derived from a woman aged 55-75 years with acute or convalescent COVID-19.

In DNA, the CDR3 is TGTGCCAGCAGTTACGGTGGACTCCAAAAAGAGACCCAGTACTTC. Residues: CASSYGGLQKETQYF. The genes are TRBV6-2 or TRBV6-3 and TRBJ2-5; D possibly corresponds to TRBD2 (5 bases). Trimming stripped 2 bases from V and 3 bases from J, with 13 bases between. This CDR3 contains 15 residues. Germline CDR1 is MNHEY and CDR2 is SVGEGT.